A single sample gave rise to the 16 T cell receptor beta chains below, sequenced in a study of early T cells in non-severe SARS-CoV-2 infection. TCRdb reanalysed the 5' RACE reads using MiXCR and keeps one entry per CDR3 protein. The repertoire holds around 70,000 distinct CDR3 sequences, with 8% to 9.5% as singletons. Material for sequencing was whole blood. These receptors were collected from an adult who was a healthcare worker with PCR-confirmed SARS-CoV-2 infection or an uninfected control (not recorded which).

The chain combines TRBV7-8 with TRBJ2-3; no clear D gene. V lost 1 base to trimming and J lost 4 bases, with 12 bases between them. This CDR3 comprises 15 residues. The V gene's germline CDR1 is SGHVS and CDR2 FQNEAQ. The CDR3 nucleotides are TGTGCCAGCAGCTTAGTGGGCCTAGGTCCAGATACGCAGTATTTT. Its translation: CASSLVGLGPDTQYF.

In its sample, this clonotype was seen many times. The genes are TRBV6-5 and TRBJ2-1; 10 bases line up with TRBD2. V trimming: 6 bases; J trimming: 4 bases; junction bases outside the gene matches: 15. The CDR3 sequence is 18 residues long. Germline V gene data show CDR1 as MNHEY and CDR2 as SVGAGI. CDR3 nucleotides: TGTGCCAGCAGACGGAGAGTGCCTCTAGCGGGAGATTACAATGAGCAGTTCTTC. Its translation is CASRRRVPLAGDYNEQFF.

The CDR3: CASSLGQRTTIEQFF. The CDR3 DNA follows: TGCGCCAGCAGCCTCGGACAGAGAACTACAATTGAGCAGTTCTTC. The chain has TRBV5-1 and TRBJ2-1; D might be TRBD1 (6 bases). V lost 4 bases, J lost 9 bases, and 20 bases lay in between. CDR1 SGHRS and CDR2 YFSETQ come from the germline V gene. The CDR3 runs 15 residues.

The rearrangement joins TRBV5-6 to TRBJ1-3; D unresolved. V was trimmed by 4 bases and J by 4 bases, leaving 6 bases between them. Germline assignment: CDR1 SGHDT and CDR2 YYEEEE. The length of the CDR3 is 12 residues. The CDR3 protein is CASSLWGNTIYF. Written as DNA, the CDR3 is TGTGCCAGCAGCCTTTGGGGAAACACCATATATTTT.

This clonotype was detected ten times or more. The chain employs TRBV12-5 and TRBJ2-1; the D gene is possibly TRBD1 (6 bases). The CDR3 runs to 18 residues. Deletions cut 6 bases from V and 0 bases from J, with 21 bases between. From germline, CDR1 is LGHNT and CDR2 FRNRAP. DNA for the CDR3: TGTGCTAGTGGCCAAGAGACCAAACAGGGAAGCTCCTACAATGAGCAGTTCTTC. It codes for CASGQETKQGSSYNEQFF.

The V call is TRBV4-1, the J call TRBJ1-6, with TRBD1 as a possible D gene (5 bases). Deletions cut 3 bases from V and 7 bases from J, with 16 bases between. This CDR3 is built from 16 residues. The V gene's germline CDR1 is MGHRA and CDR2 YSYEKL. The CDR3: CASSQTEGRENSPLHF. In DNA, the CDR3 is TGCGCCAGCAGCCAGACAGAGGGGAGGGAGAATTCACCCCTCCACTTT.

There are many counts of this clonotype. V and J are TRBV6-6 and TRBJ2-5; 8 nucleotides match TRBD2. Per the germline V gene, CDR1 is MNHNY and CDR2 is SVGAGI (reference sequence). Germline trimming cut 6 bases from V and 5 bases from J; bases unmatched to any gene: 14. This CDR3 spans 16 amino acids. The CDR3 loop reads CASSLGLAGGTETQYF. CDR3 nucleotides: TGTGCCAGCAGCCTCGGGCTGGCGGGAGGTACGGAGACCCAGTACTTC.

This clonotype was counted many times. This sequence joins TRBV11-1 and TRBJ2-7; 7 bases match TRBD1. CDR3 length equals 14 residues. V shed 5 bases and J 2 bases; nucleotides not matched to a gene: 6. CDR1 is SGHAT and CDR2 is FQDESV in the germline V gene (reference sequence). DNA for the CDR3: TGTGCCAGCAGCATCCGGGACAGCGCCTACGAGCAGTACTTC. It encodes CASSIRDSAYEQYF.

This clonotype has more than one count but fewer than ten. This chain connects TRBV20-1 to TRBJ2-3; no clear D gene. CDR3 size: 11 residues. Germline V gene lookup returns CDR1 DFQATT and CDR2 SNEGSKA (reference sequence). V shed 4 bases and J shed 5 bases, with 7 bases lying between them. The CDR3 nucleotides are TGCAGTGCTATGACGGGAGATACGCAGTATTTT. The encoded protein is CSAMTGDTQYF.

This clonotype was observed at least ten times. CDR3 residues: CATSPRTSGWETQYF. The CDR3 coding sequence is TGTGCCACCAGCCCACGGACTAGCGGGTGGGAGACCCAGTACTTC. The V and J genes are TRBV15 and TRBJ2-5; 11 bases are shared with TRBD2. The germline V gene encodes CDR1 LNHNV and CDR2 YYDKDF (reference sequence). The J segment lost 5 bases and the V segment lost 5 bases, leaving 7 bases of the junction unmatched. CDR3 length: 15 residues.

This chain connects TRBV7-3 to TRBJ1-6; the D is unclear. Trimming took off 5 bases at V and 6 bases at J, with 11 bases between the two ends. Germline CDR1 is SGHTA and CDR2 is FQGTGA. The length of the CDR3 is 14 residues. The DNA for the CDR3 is TGTGCCAGCAGCCTCCGGGGTACTAATTCACCCCTCCACTTT. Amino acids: CASSLRGTNSPLHF.

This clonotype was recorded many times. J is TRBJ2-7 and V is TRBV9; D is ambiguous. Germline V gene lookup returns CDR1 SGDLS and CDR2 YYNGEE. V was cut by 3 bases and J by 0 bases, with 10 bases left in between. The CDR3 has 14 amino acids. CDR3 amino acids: CASSAEQRSYEQYF. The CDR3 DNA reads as TGTGCCAGCAGCGCCGAGCAACGCTCCTACGAGCAGTACTTC. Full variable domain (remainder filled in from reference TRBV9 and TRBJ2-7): DSGVTQTPKHLITATGQRVTLRCSPRSGDLSVYWYQQSLDQGLQFLIQYYNGEERAKGNILERFSAQQFPDLHSELNLSSLELGDSALYFCASSAEQRSYEQYFGPGTRLTVT.

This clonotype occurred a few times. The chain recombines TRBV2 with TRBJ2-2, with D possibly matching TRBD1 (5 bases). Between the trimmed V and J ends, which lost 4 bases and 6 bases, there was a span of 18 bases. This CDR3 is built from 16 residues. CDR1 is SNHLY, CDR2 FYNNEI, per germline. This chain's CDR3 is CASSAFRGRTAGELFF. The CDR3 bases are TGTGCCAGCAGTGCGTTTAGGGGTCGAACGGCCGGGGAGCTGTTTTTT.

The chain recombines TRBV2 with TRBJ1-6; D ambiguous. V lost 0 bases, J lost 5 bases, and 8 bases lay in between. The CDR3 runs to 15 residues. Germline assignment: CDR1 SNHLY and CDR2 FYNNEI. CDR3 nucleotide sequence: TGTGCCAGCAGTGAAGCACGGACGAATAATTCACCCCTCCACTTT. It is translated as CASSEARTNNSPLHF.

The CDR3 DNA is TGTGCCACCAGTGATACTGTGACAGATACGCAGTATTTT. The encoded protein is CATSDTVTDTQYF. This chain uses TRBV24-1 with TRBJ2-3; no clear D. There are 13 residues in the CDR3. Germline V gene lookup returns CDR1 KGHDR and CDR2 SFDVKD. V was pared by 3 bases and J by 3 bases, with 6 bases between.

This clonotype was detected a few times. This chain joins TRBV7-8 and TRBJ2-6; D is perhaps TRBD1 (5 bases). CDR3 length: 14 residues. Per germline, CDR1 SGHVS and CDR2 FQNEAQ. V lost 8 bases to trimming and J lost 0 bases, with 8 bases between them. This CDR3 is CASDRGSGANVLTF. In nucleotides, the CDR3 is TGTGCCAGCGATAGGGGCTCTGGGGCCAACGTCCTGACTTTC.